This T cell receptor beta chain is drawn from a study of T-cell memory formation after mild COVID-19. 5'RACE, which relied on constant-segment primers, yielded TCR alpha and TCR beta cDNA libraries carrying sample barcodes and UMIs. TCRdb ran MiXCR on the 5' RACE reads and lists one entry per CDR3 protein. The top ten hold roughly 13% of the sample, which has under 400,000 distinct CDR3 sequences, 25% to 30% seen once. This clonotype has only a few counts. The target antigen is unknown. Whole-study findings and limits: Clones that contracted from day 15 to 85 had balanced CD4/CD8; later expanders were CD4+ biased. The appearance of some responding clones in pre-infection memory suggested that cross-reactive memory joined.

Germline trimming cut 5 bases from V and 2 bases from J; bases unmatched to any gene: 6. Germline V CDR1 and CDR2: KGHDR, SFDVKD. The CDR3 runs to 16 residues. The chain joins TRBV24-1 to TRBJ2-3; 10 nucleotides agree with TRBD2. The sequenced sample consisted of PBMCs or a T cell subset sorted from them (not recorded which). The source is an adult woman who had mild COVID-19 (a few samples of this study predate the infection). Cell type and time point are not known. The CDR3 loop reads CATSVPGLAITDTQYF. The CDR3 bases are TGTGCCACCAGTGTCCCGGGACTAGCGATCACAGATACGCAGTATTTT.